Shown below are 15 T cell receptor beta chains from a single sample sequenced in a study of shared clonotypes between healthy human individuals (TCRdb year 2020). For the CD8 naive samples, CD45RO-negative cells were positively selected for CCR7, yielding a CD45RA+CCR7+ population from which TemRA cells were excluded. The method behind the library was the immunoSEQ multiplex PCR assay. Held by TCRdb, this immuneACCESS table contains in-frame sequences only and omits some clones. Under half of the omission traces to an unresolved V gene where checked; the cause of the rest is unknown. Recorded for this sample are about 2 million clones; just under 95% of them occurred a single time. The top ten constitute 1% to 1.5% of the sample. Material: naive CD8+ T cells sorted from blood. The cell subset or site label, as the study defines it: CD45RA+CCR7+. These receptors originate from a man aged 18 to 30 in good health.

The chain recombines TRBV7-9 with TRBJ2-2; no reliable D call. The CDR3 loop spans 16 amino acids. Trimming took off 3 bases at V and 7 bases at J, with 18 bases between the two ends. Germline V gives CDR1 SEHNR, CDR2 FQNEAQ (reference sequence). The CDR3 loop is CASSLPALGYRGELFF. Written as DNA, the CDR3 is TGTGCCAGCAGCTTGCCGGCCTTGGGGTACCGCGGGGAGCTGTTTTTT. Full variable domain (rest looked up from reference TRBV7-9 and TRBJ2-2): DTGVSQNPRHKITKRGQNVTFRCDPISEHNRLYWYRQTLGQGPEFLTYFQNEAQLEKSRLLSDRFSAERPKGSFSTLEIQRTEQGDSAMYLCASSLPALGYRGELFFGEGSRLTVL.

V is TRBV7-9 and J is TRBJ2-1; D tentatively reads TRBD1 or TRBD2 (5 bases each). Germline CDR1 reads SEHNR; CDR2 reads FQNEAQ (reference sequence). The CDR3 consists of 15 residues. V was cut by 5 bases and J by 4 bases, with 15 bases left in between. The CDR3 DNA follows: TGTGCCAGCAGCCAAGCAGGGAGTAGGTACAATGAGCAGTTCTTC. Residues: CASSQAGSRYNEQFF. Complete variable domain (other parts from reference TRBV7-9 and TRBJ2-1): DTGVSQNPRHKITKRGQNVTFRCDPISEHNRLYWYRQTLGQGPEFLTYFQNEAQLEKSRLLSDRFSAERPKGSFSTLEIQRTEQGDSAMYLCASSQAGSRYNEQFFGPGTRLTVL.

This chain joins TRBV4-2 and TRBJ1-2; perhaps TRBD1 as D (6 bases). The CDR3 contains 15 residues. Germline V lookup: CDR1 LGHNA, CDR2 YNFKEQ. V was cut by 5 bases and J by 0 bases, with 13 bases left in between. The CDR3 DNA reads as TGTGCCAGCAGCTACGGGGGCGATACTAACTATGGCTACACCTTC. It translates to CASSYGGDTNYGYTF.

The V call is TRBV13, the J call TRBJ2-7; D remains ambiguous. Per germline, CDR1 PRHDT and CDR2 FYEKMQ (reference sequence). The ends were cut back, 4 bases at V and 3 bases at J, with 4 bases in the middle. This CDR3 spans 11 amino acids. CDR3 region: CASSWNYEQYF. CDR3 in DNA: TGTGCCAGCAGCTGGAACTACGAGCAGTACTTC.

The genes are TRBV13 and TRBJ1-1; D ambiguous. The CDR3 extends over 15 amino acids. V gave up 5 bases and J gave up 6 bases, with 19 bases separating them. Germline V gives CDR1 PRHDT, CDR2 FYEKMQ (reference sequence). The CDR3 here is CASSPSGRGFAEAFF. In DNA, the CDR3 is TGTGCCAGCAGCCCCTCGGGGAGAGGGTTCGCTGAAGCTTTCTTT.

Remarks on this clone: Other DNA sequences within the sample encode an identical CDR3. The CDR3 nucleotides read TGTGCCAGCAGCCCCGGACAGGGTGGCTACGAGCAGTACTTC. Its translation: CASSPGQGGYEQYF. The chain recombines TRBV7-6 with TRBJ2-7, with 8 bases identical to TRBD1. CDR1 is SGHVS, CDR2 FNYEAQ, per germline. The CDR3 extends over 14 amino acids. J lost 3 bases, V lost 5 bases, and 6 bases had no gene match.

The gene calls are TRBV27 and TRBJ2-5; maybe TRBD1 (6 bases). Trimming took 3 bases from V and 0 from J, leaving 8 bases between them. This CDR3 contains 14 residues. CDR1 is MNHEY and CDR2 is SMNVEV in the germline V gene (reference sequence). As DNA, the CDR3 is TGTGCCAGCAGTTTTTACAGGGACCAAGAGACCCAGTACTTC. Its protein product is CASSFYRDQETQYF.

This clone was seen a single time. The sample has other DNA sequences that encode this CDR3 too. The CDR3 sequence: CASSSRLAGNTDTQYF. CDR3 bases: TGTGCCAGCAGCTCCCGACTAGCGGGGAACACAGATACGCAGTATTTT. The chain carries TRBV7-8 and TRBJ2-3; 11 bases are shared with TRBD2. Per germline, CDR1 SGHVS and CDR2 FQNEAQ. CDR3 length equals 16 residues. Trimming at V came to 4 bases and at J to 2 bases, leaving 5 bases not matched to a gene. The entire variable domain, with the rest obtained from reference TRBV7-8 and TRBJ2-3, is as follows: GAGVSQSPRYKVAKRGQDVALRCDPISGHVSLFWYQQALGQGPEFLTYFQNEAQLDKSGLPSDRFFAERPEGSVSTLKIQRTQQEDSAVYLCASSSRLAGNTDTQYFGPGTRLTVL.

The V and J genes are TRBV20-1 and TRBJ1-2; weak D call: TRBD1 (6 bases). Germline V gene data show CDR1 as DFQATT and CDR2 as SNEGSKA (reference sequence). The germline V and J ends were trimmed by 6 bases and 7 bases, with 12 bases remaining between them. The CDR3 length is 11 residues. This CDR3 is CSANTGFGYTF. The CDR3 nucleotides read TGCAGTGCCAATACAGGGTTTGGCTACACCTTC.

This chain joins TRBV4-3 and TRBJ1-5; D remains ambiguous. This CDR3 has 14 residues. The germline gives CDR1 LGHNA, CDR2 YSLEER. V was clipped by 0 bases and J by 7 bases, with 10 bases between them. The DNA of the CDR3 is TGCGCCAGCAGCCAAGATCGACAAACGCAGCCCCAGCATTTT. Protein sequence: CASSQDRQTQPQHF.

V usage is TRBV7-2 and J usage is TRBJ1-5; D is ambiguous. CDR1 is SGHTA, CDR2 FQGNSA, per germline. There are 15 residues in the CDR3. V lost 5 bases to trimming and J lost 0 bases, with 11 bases between them. CDR3 nucleotide sequence: TGTGCCAGCAGCCTGGACCACTATAGCAATCAGCCCCAGCATTTT. Protein sequence: CASSLDHYSNQPQHF.

The chain recombines TRBV9 with TRBJ2-1; D ambiguous. V was pared by 0 bases and J by 3 bases, with 7 bases between. This CDR3 region has 14 residues. Germline V gene sequence: CDR1 SGDLS, CDR2 YYNGEE. CDR3 loop: CASSVVRDYNEQFF. CDR3 nucleotide sequence: TGTGCCAGCAGCGTAGTAAGAGACTACAATGAGCAGTTCTTC. Supplemented by reference TRBV9 and TRBJ2-1, the full variable domain reads DSGVTQTPKHLITATGQRVTLRCSPRSGDLSVYWYQQSLDQGLQFLIQYYNGEERAKGNILERFSAQQFPDLHSELNLSSLELGDSALYFCASSVVRDYNEQFFGPGTRLTVL.

CDR3 region: CASSSTGQGPNPQHF. The CDR3 DNA reads as TGTGCCAGCAGTTCGACAGGACAGGGACCAAACCCCCAGCATTTT. The chain joins TRBV6-5 to TRBJ1-5, with TRBD1 matching 8 bases. V lost 4 bases, J lost 10 bases, and 12 bases stayed unmatched. The germline gives CDR1 MNHEY, CDR2 SVGAGI. The CDR3 totals 15 residues.

The chain employs TRBV4-1 and TRBJ2-1; 9 nucleotides align to TRBD2. V lost 0 bases, J lost 7 bases, and 13 bases stayed unmatched. CDR1 is MGHRA and CDR2 is YSYEKL in the germline V gene. The CDR3 is 18 residues long. The CDR3 nucleotides read TGCGCCAGCAGCCAAGATTCTTCGGGTGCGGGGGGGCTGAATGAGCAGTTCTTC. The encoded protein is CASSQDSSGAGGLNEQFF.

This rearrangement joins TRBV27 to TRBJ2-7; D could derive from TRBD1 or TRBD2 (5 bases each). The CDR3 runs 15 residues. Trimming took 6 bases from V and 5 from J, leaving 20 bases between them. Germline CDR1 and CDR2: MNHEY and SMNVEV (reference sequence). CDR3 nucleotide sequence: TGTGCCAGCAGACCTGGACTGGGGGATCCCCACGAGCAGTACTTC. The encoded protein is CASRPGLGDPHEQYF.